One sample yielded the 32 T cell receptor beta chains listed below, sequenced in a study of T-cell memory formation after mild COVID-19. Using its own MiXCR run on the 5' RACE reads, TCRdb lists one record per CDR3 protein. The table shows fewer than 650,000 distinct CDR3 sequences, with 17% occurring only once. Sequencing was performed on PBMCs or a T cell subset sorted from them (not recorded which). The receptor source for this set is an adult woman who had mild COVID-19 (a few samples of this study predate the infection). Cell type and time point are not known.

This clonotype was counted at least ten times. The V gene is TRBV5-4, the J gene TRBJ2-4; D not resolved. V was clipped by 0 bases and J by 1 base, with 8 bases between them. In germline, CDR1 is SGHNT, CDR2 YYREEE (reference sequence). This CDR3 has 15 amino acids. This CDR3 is CASSLDTAAKNIQYF. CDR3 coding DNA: TGTGCCAGCAGCTTGGATACAGCCGCCAAAAACATTCAGTACTTC.

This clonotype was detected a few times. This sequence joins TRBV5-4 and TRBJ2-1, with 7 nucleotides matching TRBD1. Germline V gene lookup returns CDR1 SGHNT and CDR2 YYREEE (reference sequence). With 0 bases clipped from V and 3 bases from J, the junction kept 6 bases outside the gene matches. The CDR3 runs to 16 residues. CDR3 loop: CASSLGGAGGYNEQFF. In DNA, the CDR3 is TGTGCCAGCAGCTTGGGTGGGGCAGGGGGCTACAATGAGCAGTTCTTC.

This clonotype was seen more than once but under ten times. The CDR3 loop is CASSQAEVDLSYEQYF. CDR3 bases: TGCGCCAGCAGCCAAGCGGAGGTCGACCTGTCCTACGAGCAGTACTTC. The chain employs TRBV4-1 and TRBJ2-7; weak D call: TRBD2 (5 bases). The CDR3 extends over 16 amino acids. Trimming pared 1 base from V and 1 base from J, leaving 14 bases between. Germline loops: CDR1 MGHRA, CDR2 YSYEKL.

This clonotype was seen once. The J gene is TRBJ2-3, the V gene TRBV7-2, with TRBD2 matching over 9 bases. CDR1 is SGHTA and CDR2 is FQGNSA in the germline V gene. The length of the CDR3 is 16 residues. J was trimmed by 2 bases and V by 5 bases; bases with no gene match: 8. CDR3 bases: TGTGCCAGCAGCGAGGTAGCGGGGGAGGCCACAGATACGCAGTATTTT. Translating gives CASSEVAGEATDTQYF.

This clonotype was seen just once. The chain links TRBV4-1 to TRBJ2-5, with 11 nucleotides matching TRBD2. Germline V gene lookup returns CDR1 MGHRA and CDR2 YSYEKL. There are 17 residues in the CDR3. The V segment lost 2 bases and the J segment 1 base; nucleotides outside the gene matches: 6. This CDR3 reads CASSQWASGGTQETQYF. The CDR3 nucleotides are TGCGCCAGCAGCCAATGGGCTAGCGGGGGGACCCAAGAGACCCAGTACTTC.

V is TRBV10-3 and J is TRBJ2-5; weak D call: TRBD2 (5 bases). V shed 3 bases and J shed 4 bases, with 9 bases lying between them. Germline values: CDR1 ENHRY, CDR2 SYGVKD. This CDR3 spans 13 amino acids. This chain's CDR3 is CAISDYRGETQYF. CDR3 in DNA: TGTGCCATCAGTGATTATCGGGGAGAGACCCAGTACTTC.

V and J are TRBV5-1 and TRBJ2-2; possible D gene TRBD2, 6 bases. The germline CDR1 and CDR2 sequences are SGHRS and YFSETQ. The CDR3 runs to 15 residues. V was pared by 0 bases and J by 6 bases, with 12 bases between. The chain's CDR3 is CASSLAGARAGELFF. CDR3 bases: TGCGCCAGCAGCTTGGCGGGAGCTAGGGCCGGGGAGCTGTTTTTT.

The CDR3 here is CASTEGLAGISTDTQYF. The CDR3 coding sequence is TGTGCCAGCACTGAGGGACTAGCGGGGATCAGCACAGATACGCAGTATTTT. The rearrangement links TRBV12-3 or TRBV12-4 to TRBJ2-3; TRBD2 agrees at 13 bases. CDR3 length equals 17 residues. V lost 7 bases to trimming and J lost 0 bases; unmatched junction nucleotides: 7.

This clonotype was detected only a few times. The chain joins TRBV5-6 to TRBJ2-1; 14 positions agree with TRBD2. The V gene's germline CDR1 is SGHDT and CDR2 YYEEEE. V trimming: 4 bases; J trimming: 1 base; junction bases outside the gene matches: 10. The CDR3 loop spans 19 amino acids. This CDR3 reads CASSPLTSGRAVSYNEQFF. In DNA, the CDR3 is TGTGCCAGCAGCCCTCTGACTAGCGGGAGGGCCGTGTCCTACAATGAGCAGTTCTTC.

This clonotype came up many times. CDR3 loop: CASSQDRTGLSYEQYF. The CDR3 DNA reads TGTGCCAGCAGCCAAGATAGAACAGGACTCTCCTACGAGCAGTACTTC. The rearrangement uses TRBV14 and TRBJ2-7; D possibly matches TRBD1 or TRBD2 (5 bases each). This CDR3 contains 16 residues. The V gene's germline CDR1 is SGHDN and CDR2 FVKESK. V was cut by 0 bases and J by 0 bases, with 12 bases left in between.

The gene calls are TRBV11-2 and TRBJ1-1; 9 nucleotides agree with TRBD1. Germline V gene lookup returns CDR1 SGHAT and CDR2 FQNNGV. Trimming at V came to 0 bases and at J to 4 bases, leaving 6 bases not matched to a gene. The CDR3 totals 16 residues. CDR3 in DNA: TGTGCCAGCAGCTTAGATCGGGGGACAGGGAGCACTGAAGCTTTCTTT. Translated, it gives CASSLDRGTGSTEAFF.

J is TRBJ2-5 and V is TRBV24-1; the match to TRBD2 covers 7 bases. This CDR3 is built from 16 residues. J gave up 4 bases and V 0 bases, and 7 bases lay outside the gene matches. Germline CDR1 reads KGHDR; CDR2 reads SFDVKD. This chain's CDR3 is CATSDLSGSGGETQYF. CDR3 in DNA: TGTGCCACCAGTGATTTGTCGGGGTCGGGAGGAGAGACCCAGTACTTC.

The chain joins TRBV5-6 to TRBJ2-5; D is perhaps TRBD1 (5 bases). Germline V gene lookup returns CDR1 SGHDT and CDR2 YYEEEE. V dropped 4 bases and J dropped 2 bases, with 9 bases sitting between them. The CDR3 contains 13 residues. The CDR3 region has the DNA TGTGCCAGCAGCAGGGCAGGGCAAGAGACCCAGTACTTC. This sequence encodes CASSRAGQETQYF.

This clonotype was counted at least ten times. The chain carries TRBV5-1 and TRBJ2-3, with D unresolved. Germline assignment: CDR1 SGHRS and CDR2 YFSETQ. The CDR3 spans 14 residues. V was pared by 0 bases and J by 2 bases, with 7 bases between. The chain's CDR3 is CASSLESVTDTQYF. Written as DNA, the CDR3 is TGCGCCAGCAGCTTGGAATCGGTCACAGATACGCAGTATTTT.

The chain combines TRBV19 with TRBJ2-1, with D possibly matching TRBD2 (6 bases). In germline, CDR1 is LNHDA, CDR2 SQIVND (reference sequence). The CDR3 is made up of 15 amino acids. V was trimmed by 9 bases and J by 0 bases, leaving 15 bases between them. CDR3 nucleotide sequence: TGTGCCAGCGGTCTCGCCGGGAGCTCCTACAATGAGCAGTTCTTC. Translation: CASGLAGSSYNEQFF.

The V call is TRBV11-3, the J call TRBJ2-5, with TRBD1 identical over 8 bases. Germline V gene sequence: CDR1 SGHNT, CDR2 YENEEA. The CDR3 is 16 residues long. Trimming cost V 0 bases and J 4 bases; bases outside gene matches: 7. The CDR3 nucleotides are TGTGCCAGCAGCTTAGATATCGTCAGGGGGCGAGAGACCCAGTACTTC. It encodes CASSLDIVRGRETQYF.

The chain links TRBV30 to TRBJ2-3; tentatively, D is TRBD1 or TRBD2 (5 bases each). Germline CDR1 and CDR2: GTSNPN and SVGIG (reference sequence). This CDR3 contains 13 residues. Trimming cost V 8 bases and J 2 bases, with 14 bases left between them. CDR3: CAQSRETTDTQYF. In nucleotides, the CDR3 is TGTGCCCAAAGCAGGGAGACCACAGATACGCAGTATTTT.

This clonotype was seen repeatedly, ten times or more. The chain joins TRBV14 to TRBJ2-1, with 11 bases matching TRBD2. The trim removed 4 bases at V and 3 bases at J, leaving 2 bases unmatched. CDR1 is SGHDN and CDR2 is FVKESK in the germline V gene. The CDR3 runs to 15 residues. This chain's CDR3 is CASSPSGRHYNEQFF. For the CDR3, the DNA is TGTGCCAGCAGCCCTAGCGGGAGGCACTACAATGAGCAGTTCTTC.

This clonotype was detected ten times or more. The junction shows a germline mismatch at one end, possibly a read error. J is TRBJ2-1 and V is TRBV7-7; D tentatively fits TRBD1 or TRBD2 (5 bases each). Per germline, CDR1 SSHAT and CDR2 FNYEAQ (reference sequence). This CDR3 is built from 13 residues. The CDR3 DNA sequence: TGTGCTAGCAGCTTAGCGCCCAGGGATGAGCAGTTCTTC. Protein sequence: CASSLAPRDEQFF.

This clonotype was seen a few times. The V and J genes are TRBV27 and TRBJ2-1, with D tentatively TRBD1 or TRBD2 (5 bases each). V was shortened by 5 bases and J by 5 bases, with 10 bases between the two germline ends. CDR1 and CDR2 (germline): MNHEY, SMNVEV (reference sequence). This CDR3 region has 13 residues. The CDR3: CASSSRGHNEQFF. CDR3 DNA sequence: TGTGCCAGCAGTAGCCGGGGCCACAATGAGCAGTTCTTC.

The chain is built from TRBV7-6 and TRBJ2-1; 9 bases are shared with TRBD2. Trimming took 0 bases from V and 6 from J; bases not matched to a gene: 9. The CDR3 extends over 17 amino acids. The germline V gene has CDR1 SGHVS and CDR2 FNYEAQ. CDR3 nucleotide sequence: TGTGCCAGCAGCTTAGCCCCGTCGGGACTAGCTCCCAATGAGCAGTTCTTC. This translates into CASSLAPSGLAPNEQFF. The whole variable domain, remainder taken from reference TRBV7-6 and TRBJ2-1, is GAGVSQSPRYKVTKRGQDVALRCDPISGHVSLYWYRQALGQGPEFLTYFNYEAQQDKSGLPNDRFSAERPEGSISTLTIQRTEQRDSAMYRCASSLAPSGLAPNEQFFGPGTRLTVL.

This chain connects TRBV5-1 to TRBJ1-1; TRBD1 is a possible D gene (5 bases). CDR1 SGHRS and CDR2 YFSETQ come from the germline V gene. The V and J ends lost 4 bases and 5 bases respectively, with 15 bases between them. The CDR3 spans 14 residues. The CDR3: CASSERGGTTEAFF. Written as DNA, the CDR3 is TGCGCCAGCAGCGAGCGTGGGGGGACGACTGAAGCTTTCTTT.

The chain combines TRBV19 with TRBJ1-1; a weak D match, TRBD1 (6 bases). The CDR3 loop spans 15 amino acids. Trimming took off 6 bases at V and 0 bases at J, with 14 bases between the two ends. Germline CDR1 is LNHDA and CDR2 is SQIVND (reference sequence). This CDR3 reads CASRDAGALNTEAFF. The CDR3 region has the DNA TGTGCCAGTAGAGACGCGGGGGCGCTGAACACTGAAGCTTTCTTT.

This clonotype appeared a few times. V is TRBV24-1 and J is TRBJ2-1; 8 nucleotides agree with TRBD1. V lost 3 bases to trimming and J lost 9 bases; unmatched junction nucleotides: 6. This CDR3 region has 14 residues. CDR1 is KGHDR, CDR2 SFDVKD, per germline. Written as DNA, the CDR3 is TGTGCCACCAGTGATGGCTGGACAGGGCCTGAGCAGTTCTTC. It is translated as CATSDGWTGPEQFF.

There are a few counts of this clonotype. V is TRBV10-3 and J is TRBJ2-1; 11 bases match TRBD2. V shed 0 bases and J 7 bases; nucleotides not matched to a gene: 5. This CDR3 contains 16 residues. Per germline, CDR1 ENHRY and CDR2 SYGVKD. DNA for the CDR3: TGTGCCATCAGTGAGTCCGGTAGCGGGGGGGGAAATGAGCAGTTCTTC. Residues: CAISESGSGGGNEQFF.

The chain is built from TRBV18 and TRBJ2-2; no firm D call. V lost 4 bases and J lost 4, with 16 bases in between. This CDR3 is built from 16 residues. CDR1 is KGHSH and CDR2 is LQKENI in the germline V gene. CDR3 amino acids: CASSLIGRSTTGELFF. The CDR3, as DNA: TGTGCCAGCTCACTGATTGGACGGTCGACCACCGGGGAGCTGTTTTTT.

CDR3 nucleotide sequence: TGTGCCAGCAGCTTAGCGGTAACTAGCGGGAGGTTCTCCTACAATGAGCAGTTCTTC. As protein: CASSLAVTSGRFSYNEQFF. The gene calls are TRBV7-6 and TRBJ2-1; 12 positions agree with TRBD2. CDR1 is SGHVS, CDR2 FNYEAQ, per germline. Trimming at V came to 0 bases and at J to 0 bases, leaving 6 bases not matched to a gene. The CDR3 runs 19 residues.

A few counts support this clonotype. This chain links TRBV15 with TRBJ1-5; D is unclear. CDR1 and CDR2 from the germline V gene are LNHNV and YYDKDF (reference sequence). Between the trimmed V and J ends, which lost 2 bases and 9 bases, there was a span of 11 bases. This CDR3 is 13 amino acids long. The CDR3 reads CATSRNPLGPQHF. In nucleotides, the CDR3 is TGTGCCACCAGCAGAAACCCGCTGGGGCCCCAGCATTTT.

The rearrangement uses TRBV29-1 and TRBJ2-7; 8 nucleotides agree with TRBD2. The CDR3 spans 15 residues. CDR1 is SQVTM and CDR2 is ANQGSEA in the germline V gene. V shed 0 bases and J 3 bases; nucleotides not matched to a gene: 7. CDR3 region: CSVEDRGGKGYEQYF. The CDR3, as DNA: TGCAGCGTTGAAGATCGGGGGGGGAAGGGCTACGAGCAGTACTTC.

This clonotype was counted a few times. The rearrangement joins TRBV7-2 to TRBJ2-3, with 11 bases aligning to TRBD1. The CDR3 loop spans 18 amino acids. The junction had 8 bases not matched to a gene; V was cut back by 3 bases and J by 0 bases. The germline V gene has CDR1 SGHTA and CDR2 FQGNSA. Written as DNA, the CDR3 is TGTGCCAGCAGCTTCGGACAGGGGGCTTTGACTAGCACAGATACGCAGTATTTT. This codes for CASSFGQGALTSTDTQYF.

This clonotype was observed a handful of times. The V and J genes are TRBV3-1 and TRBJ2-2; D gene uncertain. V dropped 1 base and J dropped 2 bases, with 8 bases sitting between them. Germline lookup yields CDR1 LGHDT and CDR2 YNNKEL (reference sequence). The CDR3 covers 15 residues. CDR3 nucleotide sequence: TGTGCCAGCAGCCAAGGATTTACTAACACCGGGGAGCTGTTTTTT. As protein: CASSQGFTNTGELFF.

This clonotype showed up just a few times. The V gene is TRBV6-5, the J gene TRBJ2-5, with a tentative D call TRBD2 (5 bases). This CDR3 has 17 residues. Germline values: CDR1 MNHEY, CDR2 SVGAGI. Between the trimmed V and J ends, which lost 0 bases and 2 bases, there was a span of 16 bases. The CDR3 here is CASSYSRAVRGQETQYF. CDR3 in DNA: TGTGCCAGCAGTTACTCGAGGGCAGTGAGAGGGCAAGAGACCCAGTACTTC.